This T cell receptor beta chain was sequenced during a study of identical twins. General study findings and limits: Partly confounded zero-insertion analyses could result from invariant MAIT and iNKT cells.

In this sample, this clonotype turned up a few times. Its antigen is as yet unknown. CDR1 is SQVTM, CDR2 ANQGSEA, per germline. This CDR3 contains 15 residues. The V end lost 0 bases, the J end lost 5 bases, and 15 bases lay between the germline ends. After template switching added a universal primer site, the resulting cDNA carried unique molecular identifiers. MiXCR, run by TCRdb on the 5' RACE reads, gives a single entry per CDR3 protein. The sample contains hundreds of thousands of distinct CDR3 sequences, about 12% of which appear only once. Separately, the same data were catalogued under a study of yellow fever vaccine responses in identical twins.

The clonotype originates from a woman between 18 and 30 years old in good health. The sample taken for sequencing was PBMCs. V gene TRBV29-1 combines with J gene TRBJ2-3; the D is unclear. CDR3 bases: TGCAGCGTTGAAGATCGGGTAGTGTTGGGAGATACGCAGTATTTT. Translated: CSVEDRVVLGDTQYF.